The next 9 T cell receptor beta chains were all read from a single sample in a study of chemoradiotherapy in HPV16-positive cancers. Sequencing was performed with immunoSEQ multiplex PCR; in TCRdb, only in-frame clones are kept and a portion is missing. Of 5,000 to 7,000 clones in the sample, 60% to 75% were seen once. This specimen consisted of tumor tissue, obtained from a patient who underwent chemoradiotherapy. The receptors derive from a human donor with HPV-associated anogenital cancer.

The chain combines TRBV25-1 with TRBJ2-1, with D possibly TRBD2 on 7 matching bases. V gave up 7 bases and J gave up 3 bases, with 10 bases separating them. The CDR3 loop spans 13 amino acids. Germline V gives CDR1 MGHDK, CDR2 SYGVNS. In DNA, the CDR3 is TGTGCCAGCAAGGGGGAGGGCTACAATGAGCAGTTCTTC. It specifies CASKGEGYNEQFF.

There are a few counts of this clone. The chain employs TRBV5-1 and TRBJ2-5; 7 nucleotides agree with TRBD2. J gave up 2 bases and V 0 bases, and 16 bases lay outside the gene matches. The CDR3 covers 19 residues. Germline V gives CDR1 SGHRS, CDR2 YFSETQ. As DNA, the CDR3 is TGCGCCAGCAGCTTGGGTTGGGACCTAGCGGCAACGGGTCAAGAGACCCAGTACTTC. Translated, it gives CASSLGWDLAATGQETQYF.

V gene TRBV10-1 combines with J gene TRBJ2-1; 12 bases align to TRBD2. Trimming at V came to 4 bases and at J to 7 bases, leaving 5 bases not matched to a gene. This CDR3 has 15 residues. Looked up from germline, CDR1 is WNHNN and CDR2 is SYGVQD (reference sequence). DNA for the CDR3: TGCGCCAGCAGTGCTAGCGGGAGGGTAAATAATGAGCAGTTCTTC. It encodes CASSASGRVNNEQFF.

The gene calls are TRBV11-2 and TRBJ2-2; D might be TRBD2 (6 bases). Germline V gene sequence: CDR1 SGHAT, CDR2 FQNNGV. Trimming stripped 5 bases from V and 5 bases from J, with 18 bases between. CDR3 length: 16 residues. The chain's CDR3 is CASSPLEGSGTGELFF. CDR3 DNA sequence: TGTGCCAGCAGCCCGCTGGAGGGAAGCGGGACCGGGGAGCTGTTTTTT.

This clone occurred once. This chain joins TRBV6-5 and TRBJ2-1; 9 nucleotides align to TRBD2. The germline V gene has CDR1 MNHEY and CDR2 SVGAGI. J was trimmed by 7 bases and V by 0 bases; bases with no gene match: 7. The CDR3 consists of 16 residues. The CDR3 region is CASSYSSAGGNNEQFF. In DNA, the CDR3 is TGTGCCAGCAGTTACTCCTCAGCGGGAGGTAATAATGAGCAGTTCTTC.

In this sample, this clone turned up a few times. This chain links TRBV27 with TRBJ2-2; D remains ambiguous. Germline CDR1 reads MNHEY; CDR2 reads SMNVEV (reference sequence). Trimming removed 3 bases at V and 3 bases at J, with 2 bases between. This CDR3 spans 12 amino acids. The CDR3 coding sequence is TGTGCCAGCAGTTTCCACACCGGGGAGCTGTTTTTT. It is translated as CASSFHTGELFF.

The V and J genes are TRBV11-2 and TRBJ2-5, with TRBD1 as a possible D gene (5 bases). This CDR3 has 18 amino acids. CDR1 SGHAT and CDR2 FQNNGV come from the germline V gene. V gave up 2 bases and J gave up 0 bases, with 19 bases separating them. CDR3 nucleotide sequence: TGTGCCAGCAGCTTACGGCAGGGCTCCGGGTCTTACCAAGAGACCCAGTACTTC. Translating it yields CASSLRQGSGSYQETQYF.

The rearrangement joins TRBV2 to TRBJ2-5; D might be TRBD1 (6 bases). Germline CDR1 reads SNHLY; CDR2 reads FYNNEI. CDR3 length: 13 amino acids. V shed 7 bases and J shed 3 bases, with 12 bases lying between them. CDR3 sequence: CASTYRVEETQYF. For the CDR3, the DNA is TGTGCCAGCACATACAGGGTGGAAGAGACCCAGTACTTC.

The chain employs TRBV7-6 and TRBJ2-1; 9 nucleotides line up with TRBD2. Trimming took 5 bases from V and 6 from J; bases not matched to a gene: 5. CDR3 size: 14 residues. From germline, CDR1 is SGHVS and CDR2 FNYEAQ. The CDR3 is CASSVSGSGNEQFF. The CDR3 DNA reads TGTGCCAGCAGCGTTAGCGGGAGTGGCAATGAGCAGTTCTTC.